Listed here are 20 T cell receptor beta chains from one sample, sequenced in a study of blood T cell repertoires in COVID-19. Profiled with immunoSEQ multiplex PCR; TCRdb holds only in-frame clones, not every one. This table holds 110,000 or so clones, 85% found once. The sample taken for sequencing was peripheral blood. These receptors originate from a human donor in a cohort sampled during active COVID-19.

As regards this clone: In the same sample, other DNA sequences code for this CDR3. CDR3 loop: CASSLDRDTEAFF. CDR3 in DNA: TGTGCCAGCAGCCTGGACAGGGACACTGAAGCTTTCTTT. The gene calls are TRBV11-2 and TRBJ1-1; 8 nucleotides align to TRBD1. With 5 bases clipped from V and 3 bases from J, the junction kept 2 bases outside the gene matches. The CDR3 is made up of 13 amino acids. Germline V gene data show CDR1 as SGHAT and CDR2 as FQNNGV. The variable domain in full, with the rest retrieved from reference TRBV11-2 and TRBJ1-1, is EAGVAQSPRYKIIEKRQSVAFWCNPISGHATLYWYQQILGQGPKLLIQFQNNGVVDDSQLPKDRFSAERLKGVDSTLKIQPAKLEDSAVYLCASSLDRDTEAFFGQGTRLTVV.

The chain recombines TRBV4-2 with TRBJ1-4, with a possible D match to TRBD1 (6 bases). Trimming removed 3 bases at V and 6 bases at J, with 17 bases between. This CDR3 contains 16 residues. The germline V gene has CDR1 LGHNA and CDR2 YNFKEQ. CDR3: CASSQATGGPDEKLFF. The CDR3 DNA follows: TGTGCCAGCAGCCAGGCCACCGGGGGGCCTGATGAAAAACTGTTTTTT.

CDR3 DNA: TGTGCCAGCAGCTTAAGACAGGGATCCACTGAAGCTTTCTTT. Its translation is CASSLRQGSTEAFF. V is TRBV7-9 and J is TRBJ1-1; 7 bases map to TRBD1. The CDR3 is 14 residues long. Germline V lookup: CDR1 SEHNR, CDR2 FQNEAQ (reference sequence). V gave up 2 bases and J gave up 4 bases; unmatched junction bases: 4. The full variable domain, in which reference TRBV7-9 and TRBJ1-1 provide the parts outside the CDR3, is DTGVSQNPRHKITKRGQNVTFRCDPISEHNRLYWYRQTLGQGPEFLTYFQNEAQLEKSRLLSDRFSAERPKGSFSTLEIQRTEQGDSAMYLCASSLRQGSTEAFFGQGTRLTVV.

J is TRBJ2-7 and V is TRBV28; no firm D call. Germline loops: CDR1 MDHEN, CDR2 SYDVKM. Trimming stripped 3 bases from V and 3 bases from J, with 6 bases between. The CDR3 sequence is 12 residues long. The CDR3, as DNA: TGTGCCAGCAGTTTGGAGTTCTACGAGCAGTACTTC. It is translated as CASSLEFYEQYF.

The rearrangement links TRBV5-4 to TRBJ2-7, with 7 bases that match TRBD1. The V gene end was trimmed by 1 base and the J gene end by 2 bases; junction bases not matched to a gene: 6. CDR1 is SGHNT, CDR2 YYREEE, per germline (reference sequence). The CDR3 has 15 amino acids. This CDR3 reads CASSLHRDSTYEQYF. As DNA, the CDR3 is TGTGCCAGCAGCTTGCACCGGGACAGCACCTACGAGCAGTACTTC.

This chain uses TRBV9 with TRBJ2-5; the match to TRBD2 covers 11 bases. Germline CDR1 is SGDLS and CDR2 is YYNGEE. V lost 0 bases and J lost 1; bases outside the gene matches: 5. This CDR3 has 17 amino acids. The CDR3 is CASSVGASGGIQETQYF. The DNA of the CDR3 is TGTGCCAGCAGCGTAGGGGCTAGCGGGGGGATCCAAGAGACCCAGTACTTC. Full variable domain (rest looked up from reference TRBV9 and TRBJ2-5): DSGVTQTPKHLITATGQRVTLRCSPRSGDLSVYWYQQSLDQGLQFLIQYYNGEERAKGNILERFSAQQFPDLHSELNLSSLELGDSALYFCASSVGASGGIQETQYFGPGTRLLVL.

In this sample, this clone turned up a few times. The rearrangement links TRBV5-1 to TRBJ2-7, with TRBD2 matching 9 bases. CDR1 SGHRS and CDR2 YFSETQ come from the germline V gene. The CDR3 length is 16 residues. With 4 bases clipped from V and 3 bases from J, the junction kept 11 bases outside the gene matches. Here the CDR3 reads CASSPEPAGGFYEQYF. CDR3 DNA sequence: TGCGCCAGCAGCCCCGAACCAGCGGGGGGATTCTACGAGCAGTACTTC.

This clone showed up just once. The rearrangement links TRBV11-2 to TRBJ2-1; 8 bases are a match to TRBD1. Germline CDR1 and CDR2: SGHAT and FQNNGV. The junction had 14 bases not matched to a gene; V was cut back by 7 bases and J by 3 bases. This CDR3 has 17 amino acids. The CDR3 DNA sequence: TGTGCCAGCACCACCCCGGCGCAGGGGGCTAACTACAATGAGCAGTTCTTC. As protein: CASTTPAQGANYNEQFF. Full variable domain (remainder filled in from reference TRBV11-2 and TRBJ2-1): EAGVAQSPRYKIIEKRQSVAFWCNPISGHATLYWYQQILGQGPKLLIQFQNNGVVDDSQLPKDRFSAERLKGVDSTLKIQPAKLEDSAVYLCASTTPAQGANYNEQFFGPGTRLTVL.

The V gene is TRBV25-1, the J gene TRBJ1-4; 8 positions agree with TRBD1. With 3 bases clipped from V and 2 bases from J, the junction kept 8 bases outside the gene matches. The CDR3 extends over 17 amino acids. Germline CDR1 MGHDK, CDR2 SYGVNS. The CDR3 spells CASSDAQGVVTNEKLFF. The CDR3 region has the DNA TGTGCCAGCAGTGACGCACAGGGGGTGGTCACTAATGAAAAACTGTTTTTT.

This rearrangement joins TRBV18 to TRBJ2-3; possible D gene TRBD1, 5 bases. Trimming took 4 bases from V and 3 from J, leaving 5 bases between them. Germline CDR1 and CDR2: KGHSH and LQKENI. The CDR3 consists of 12 residues. CDR3: CASSQGTDTQYF. The CDR3 DNA is TGTGCCAGCTCACAGGGGACAGATACGCAGTATTTT.

The rearrangement joins TRBV27 to TRBJ1-1; possibly TRBD1 for D (5 bases). The CDR3 extends over 13 amino acids. Germline CDR1 is MNHEY and CDR2 is SMNVEV (reference sequence). V lost 5 bases and J 12 bases, leaving 19 bases between the germline ends. CDR3 in amino acids: CASSGGIERYPFF. The CDR3 DNA reads TGTGCCAGCAGTGGGGGGATTGAACGTTATCCTTTCTTT.

This clone occurred once. The rearrangement uses TRBV27 and TRBJ2-6; perhaps TRBD1 as D (5 bases). The V gene lost 3 bases and the J gene lost 2 bases, with 11 bases spanning the gap. The CDR3 spans 16 residues. Germline CDR1 and CDR2: MNHEY and SMNVEV (reference sequence). The CDR3 nucleotides read TGTGCCAGCAGTTTCCCTTTGACAGCTGGGGCCAACGTCCTGACTTTC. It yields the protein CASSFPLTAGANVLTF. The full variable domain, rest sourced from reference TRBV27 and TRBJ2-6, is EAQVTQNPRYLITVTGKKLTVTCSQNMNHEYMSWYRQDPGLGLRQIYYSMNVEVTDKGDVPEGYKVSRKEKRNFPLILESPSPNQTSLYFCASSFPLTAGANVLTFGAGSRLTVL.

The rearrangement joins TRBV6-5 to TRBJ2-1; 11 bases line up with TRBD2. The V segment lost 8 bases and the J segment 3 bases; nucleotides outside the gene matches: 3. CDR3 length: 14 residues. Germline CDR1 is MNHEY and CDR2 is SVGAGI. The chain's CDR3 is CASATSGGYNEQFF. CDR3 DNA sequence: TGTGCCAGCGCAACTAGCGGGGGCTACAATGAGCAGTTCTTC.

The chain is built from TRBV5-8 and TRBJ1-1; a weak D match, TRBD1 (6 bases). Germline assignment: CDR1 SGHTS and CDR2 YDEGEE. This CDR3 is built from 16 residues. V shed 1 base and J shed 4 bases, with 17 bases lying between them. The CDR3 loop reads CASSLIQGVLGTEAFF. As DNA, the CDR3 is TGTGCCAGCAGCTTGATACAGGGAGTCTTGGGCACTGAAGCTTTCTTT.

For this clone: Other DNA sequences from this sample encode an identical CDR3 as well. J is TRBJ1-5 and V is TRBV6-2 or TRBV6-3; perhaps TRBD1 as D (6 bases). CDR3 size: 15 residues. Trimming took 2 bases from V and 0 from J, leaving 8 bases between them. Germline values: CDR1 MNHEY, CDR2 SVGEGT. The CDR3 reads CASSYGGASNQPQHF. In DNA, the CDR3 is TGTGCCAGCAGTTACGGGGGGGCTAGCAATCAGCCCCAGCATTTT.

The J gene is TRBJ1-5, the V gene TRBV4-1, with unresolved D. The ends were cut back, 1 base at V and 8 bases at J, with 15 bases in the middle. The germline V gene encodes CDR1 MGHRA and CDR2 YSYEKL. The CDR3 consists of 15 residues. CDR3 nucleotide sequence: TGCGCCAGCAGCCAAGGAGGGCAGGTTGGGGAGCCCCAGCATTTT. Protein sequence: CASSQGGQVGEPQHF.

The chain is built from TRBV19 and TRBJ2-3; maybe TRBD1 (6 bases). Looked up from germline, CDR1 is LNHDA and CDR2 is SQIVND (reference sequence). The CDR3 runs to 13 residues. Trimming stripped 5 bases from V and 6 bases from J, with 12 bases between. The CDR3 bases are TGTGCCAGTAGTCTGACAGGTGGGGATACGCAGTATTTT. Translated, it gives CASSLTGGDTQYF.

The genes are TRBV9 and TRBJ2-3; D is uncertain. Trimming left V 0 bases short and J 6 bases short, with 8 bases between. CDR3 length: 13 amino acids. Looked up from germline, CDR1 is SGDLS and CDR2 is YYNGEE. The chain's CDR3 is CASSVVLPDTQYF. The CDR3 DNA reads TGTGCCAGCAGCGTAGTTCTACCCGATACGCAGTATTTT.

The J gene is TRBJ2-6, the V gene TRBV4-3, with D unclear. The CDR3 extends over 16 amino acids. Trimming left V 0 bases short and J 1 base short, with 7 bases between. Germline loops: CDR1 LGHNA, CDR2 YSLEER. CDR3 residues: CASSQDPVSGANVLTF. The CDR3 DNA follows: TGCGCCAGCAGCCAAGATCCAGTATCTGGGGCCAACGTCCTGACTTTC.

The rearrangement uses TRBV6-5 and TRBJ1-2; 8 bases agree with TRBD1. The J segment lost 7 bases and the V segment lost 5 bases, leaving 9 bases of the junction unmatched. This CDR3 is 14 amino acids long. Germline values: CDR1 MNHEY, CDR2 SVGAGI. CDR3 in amino acids: CASSPSGQVRGYTF. CDR3 sequence (DNA): TGTGCCAGCAGTCCGTCGGGACAGGTTCGTGGCTACACCTTC.